This TCR beta chain comes out of a study of shared clonotypes between healthy human individuals. Here immunoSEQ multiplex PCR was the method, and the copy in TCRdb shows in-frame clones only, minus some. The sample holds hundreds of thousands of clones, 95% to 98% seen once. Per germline, CDR1 MDHEN and CDR2 SYDVKM. The ends were cut back, 2 bases at V and 7 bases at J, with 14 bases in the middle. The CDR3 contains 14 residues. V usage is TRBV28 and J usage is TRBJ1-2, with TRBD1 as a possible D gene (5 bases). The sequencing input was naive CD4+ T cells sorted from blood. Subset here: CD45RA+ positively selected. This TCR was sampled from a woman aged 25 to 39 in good health. As DNA, the CDR3 is TGTGCCAGCAGTTTAGTGGCAGGGCCCTCTGGCTACACCTTC. Protein: CASSLVAGPSGYTF.